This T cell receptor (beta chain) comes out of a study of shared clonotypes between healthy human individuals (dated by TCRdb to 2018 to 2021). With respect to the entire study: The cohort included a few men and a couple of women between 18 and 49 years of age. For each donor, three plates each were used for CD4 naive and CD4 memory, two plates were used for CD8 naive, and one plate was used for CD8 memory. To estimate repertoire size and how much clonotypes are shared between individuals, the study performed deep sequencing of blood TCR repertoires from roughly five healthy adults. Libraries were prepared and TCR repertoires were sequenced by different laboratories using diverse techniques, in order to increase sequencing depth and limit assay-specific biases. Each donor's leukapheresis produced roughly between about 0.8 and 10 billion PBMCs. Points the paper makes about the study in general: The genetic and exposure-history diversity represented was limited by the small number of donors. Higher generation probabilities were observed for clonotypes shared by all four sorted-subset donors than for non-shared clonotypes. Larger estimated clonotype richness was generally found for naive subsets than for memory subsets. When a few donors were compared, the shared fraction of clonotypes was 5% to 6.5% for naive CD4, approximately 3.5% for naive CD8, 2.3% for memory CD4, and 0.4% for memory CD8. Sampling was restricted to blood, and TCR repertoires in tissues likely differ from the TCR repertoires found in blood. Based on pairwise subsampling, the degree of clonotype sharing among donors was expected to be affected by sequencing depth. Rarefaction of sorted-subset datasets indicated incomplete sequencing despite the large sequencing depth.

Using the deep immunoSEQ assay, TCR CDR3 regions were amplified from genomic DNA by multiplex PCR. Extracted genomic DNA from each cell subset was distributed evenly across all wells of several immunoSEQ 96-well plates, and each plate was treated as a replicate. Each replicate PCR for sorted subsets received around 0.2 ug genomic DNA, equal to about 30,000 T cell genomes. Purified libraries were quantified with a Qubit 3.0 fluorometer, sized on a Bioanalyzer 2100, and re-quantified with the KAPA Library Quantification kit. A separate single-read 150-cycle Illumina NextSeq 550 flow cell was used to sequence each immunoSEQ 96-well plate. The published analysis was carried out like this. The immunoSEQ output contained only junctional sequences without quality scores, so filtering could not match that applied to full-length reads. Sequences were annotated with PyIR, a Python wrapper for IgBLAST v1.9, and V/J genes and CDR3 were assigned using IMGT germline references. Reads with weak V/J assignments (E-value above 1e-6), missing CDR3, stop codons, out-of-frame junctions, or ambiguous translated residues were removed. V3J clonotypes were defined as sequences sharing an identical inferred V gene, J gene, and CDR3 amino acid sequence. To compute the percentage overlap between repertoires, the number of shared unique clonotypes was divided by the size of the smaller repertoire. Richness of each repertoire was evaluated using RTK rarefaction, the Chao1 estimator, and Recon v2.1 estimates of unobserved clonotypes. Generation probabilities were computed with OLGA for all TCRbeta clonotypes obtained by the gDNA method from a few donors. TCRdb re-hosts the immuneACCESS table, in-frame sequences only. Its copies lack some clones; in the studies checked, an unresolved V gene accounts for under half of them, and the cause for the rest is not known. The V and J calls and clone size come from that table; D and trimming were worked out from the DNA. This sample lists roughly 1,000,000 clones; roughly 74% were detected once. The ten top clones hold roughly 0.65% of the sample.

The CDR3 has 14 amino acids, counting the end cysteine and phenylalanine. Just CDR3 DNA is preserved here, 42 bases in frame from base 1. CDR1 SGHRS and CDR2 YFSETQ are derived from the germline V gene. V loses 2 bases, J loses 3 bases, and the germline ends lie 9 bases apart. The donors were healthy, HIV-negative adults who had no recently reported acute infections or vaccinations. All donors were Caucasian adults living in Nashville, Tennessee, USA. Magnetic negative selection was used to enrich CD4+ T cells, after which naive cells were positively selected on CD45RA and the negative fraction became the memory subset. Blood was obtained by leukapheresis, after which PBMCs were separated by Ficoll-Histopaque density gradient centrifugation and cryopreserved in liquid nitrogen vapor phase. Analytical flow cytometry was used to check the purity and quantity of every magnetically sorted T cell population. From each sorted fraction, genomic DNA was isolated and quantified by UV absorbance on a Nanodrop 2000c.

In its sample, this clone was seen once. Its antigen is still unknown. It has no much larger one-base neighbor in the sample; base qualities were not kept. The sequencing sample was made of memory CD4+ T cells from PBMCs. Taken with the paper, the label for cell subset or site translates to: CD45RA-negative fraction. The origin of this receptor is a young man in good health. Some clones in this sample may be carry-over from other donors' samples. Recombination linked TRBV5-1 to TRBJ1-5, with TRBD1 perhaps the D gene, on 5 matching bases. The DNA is TGCGCCAGCAGCTTAGACAGCCACAATCAGCCCCAGCATTTT. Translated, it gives CASSLDSHNQPQHF.